The TCR beta chain described here comes from a study of blood T cells in healthy people across ages. Findings and caveats of the study: A strong correlation was found between TCR beta diversity and the percentage of naive T cells.

Using a J-beta primer mix together with a sample-barcoded 5' primer, a second PCR was run for about 6 to 11 cycles. TCRdb passed the 5' RACE reads through MiXCR, listing each CDR3 protein once. Among over a million distinct CDR3 sequences listed, around 27% were seen once. Germline CDR1 is SQVTM and CDR2 is ANQGSEA. The CDR3 has 11 amino acids. In regard to this clonotype: What it binds is unknown.

The same specimen was also included in a second study, on T cells of mothers and their children. That source adds: The second PCR's M1S primer added sample barcodes and 2-4 random nucleotides. The yield was over 8.5 million TCR beta CDR3 reads from each mother and a few million from each child.

The TCR was taken from a girl aged 2 to 10 in good health. The V and J genes are TRBV29-1 and TRBJ2-5; D unresolved. The end of the DNA is better explained by TRBJ2-1, so the J call may be wrong. Sequences were obtained from blood. The CDR3 nucleotides read TGCAGCGTTGTTCAAAAGGATGAGCAGTTCTTC. It codes for CSVVQKDEQFF.